This TCR beta chain originates from a study of OX40 agonist ivuxolimab in advanced cancers. Trimming at V came to 3 bases and at J to 5 bases, leaving 12 bases not matched to a gene. Germline CDR1 and CDR2: KGHSH and LQKENI. This CDR3 comprises 18 residues. Sequenced by immunoSEQ multiplex PCR; TCRdb stores in-frame clones only, minus some. The sample carries approximately 77,000 clones, approximately 87% recorded once. Source: CD4+ or CD8+ T cells sorted from blood, taken in a trial of the OX40 agonist ivuxolimab. V and J are TRBV18 and TRBJ2-1; 11 bases are a match to TRBD2. The sequence was obtained from an adult with an advanced solid tumor such as melanoma, head and neck, liver or kidney cancer. This CDR3 is CASSPLSSGGAGDNEQFF. The CDR3 DNA sequence: TGTGCCAGCTCACCCCTGAGTAGCGGGGGGGCCGGCGACAATGAGCAGTTCTTC.